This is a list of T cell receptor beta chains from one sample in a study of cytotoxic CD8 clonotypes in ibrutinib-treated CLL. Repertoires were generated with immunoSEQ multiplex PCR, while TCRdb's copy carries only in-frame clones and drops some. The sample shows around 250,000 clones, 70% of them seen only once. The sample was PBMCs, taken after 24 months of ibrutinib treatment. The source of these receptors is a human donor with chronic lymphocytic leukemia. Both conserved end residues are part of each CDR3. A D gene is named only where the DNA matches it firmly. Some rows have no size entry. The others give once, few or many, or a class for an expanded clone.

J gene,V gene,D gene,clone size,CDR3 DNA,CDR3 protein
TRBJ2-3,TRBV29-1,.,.,TGCAGCCGAATTGACGGGAGCACAGATACGCAGTATTTT,CSRIDGSTDTQYF
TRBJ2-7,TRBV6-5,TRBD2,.,TGTGCCAGCAGTTACTTTGCCGGGACTAGCCTAAACGAGCAGTACTTC,CASSYFAGTSLNEQYF
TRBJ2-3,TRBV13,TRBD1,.,TGTGCCAGCAGCCTAACCTTGACAGGGGGCGTAGATACGCAGTATTTT,CASSLTLTGGVDTQYF
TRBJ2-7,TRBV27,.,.,TGTGCCAGCAGTGAGAACGGATTCTCCTACGAGCAGTACTTC,CASSENGFSYEQYF
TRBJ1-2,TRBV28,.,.,TGTGCCAGCTCCCCAGTGAACTATGGCTACACCTTC,CASSPVNYGYTF
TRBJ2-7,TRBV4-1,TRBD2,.,TGCGCCAGCAGCCAAGACCTAGCGGGAGTCGAGCAGTACTTC,CASSQDLAGVEQYF
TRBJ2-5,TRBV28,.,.,TGTGCCAGCAGTCCTTGGCCGACAGCTCAAGAGACCCAGTACTTC,CASSPWPTAQETQYF
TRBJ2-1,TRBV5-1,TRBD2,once,TGCGCCAGCAGTTCGAGCGGGAGAATGGGGGATGAGCAGTTCTTC,CASSSSGRMGDEQFF
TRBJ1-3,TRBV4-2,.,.,TGTGCCAGCAGCCAAGCATACGGAAACACCATATATTTT,CASSQAYGNTIYF
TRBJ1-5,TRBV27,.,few,TGTGCCAGCAGTTTCGAGGGTAGGGCCAATCAGCCCCAGCATTTT,CASSFEGRANQPQHF
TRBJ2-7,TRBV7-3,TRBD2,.,TGTGCCAGCAGCTCGGGACTAGCGGGAGTTGACGAGCAGTACTTC,CASSSGLAGVDEQYF
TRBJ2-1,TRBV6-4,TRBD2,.,TGTGCCAGCAGCCGGACTAGCGGGAGGGCCGAGGTCAATGAGCAGTTCTTC,CASSRTSGRAEVNEQFF
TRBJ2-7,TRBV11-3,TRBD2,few,TGTGCCAGCAGCCCTAGCGGGACGGTACCCTACGAGCAGTACTTC,CASSPSGTVPYEQYF
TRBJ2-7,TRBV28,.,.,TGTGCCAGCAGTAGGGGGACACCGGTCGGCGAGCAGTACTTC,CASSRGTPVGEQYF
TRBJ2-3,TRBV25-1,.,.,TGTGCCAGCAGTGAAGTTATCGCGTCTGATACGCAGTATTTT,CASSEVIASDTQYF
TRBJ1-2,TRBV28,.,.,TGTGCCAGCAGTTTATCCGGGGGCTACACCTTC,CASSLSGGYTF
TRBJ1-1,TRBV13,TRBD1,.,TGTGCCAGCAGCTTGGACAGGGGCACTGAAGCTTTCTTT,CASSLDRGTEAFF
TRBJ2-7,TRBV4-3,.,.,TGCGCCAGCAGCCAAGAGACAGACTACGAGCAGTACTTC,CASSQETDYEQYF
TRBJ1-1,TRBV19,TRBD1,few,TGTGCCAGTACATTGACAGGGAAAGCTTTCTTT,CASTLTGKAFF
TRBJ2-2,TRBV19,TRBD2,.,TGTGCCAGTAGTGCGACTAGCGGGCGCACCGGGGAGCTGTTTTTT,CASSATSGRTGELFF
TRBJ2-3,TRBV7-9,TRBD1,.,TGTGCCAGCAGCGAGTGGACAGGGTCGGGAGATACGCAGTATTTT,CASSEWTGSGDTQYF
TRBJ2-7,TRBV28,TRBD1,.,TGTGCCAGCAGTTTACTGCAGGGGGCGAGCTCCTACGAGCAGTACTTC,CASSLLQGASSYEQYF
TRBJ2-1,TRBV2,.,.,TGTGCCAGCAGAGAGACAGCCTACAATGAGCAGTTCTTC,CASRETAYNEQFF
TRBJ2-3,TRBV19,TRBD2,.,TGTGCCAGTAGTATGCTAGCGGGAGTGGTGGATACGCAGTATTTT,CASSMLAGVVDTQYF
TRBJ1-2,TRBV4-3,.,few,TGCGCCAGCAGCAAAGGGACACCTATTAACTATGGCTACACCTTC,CASSKGTPINYGYTF
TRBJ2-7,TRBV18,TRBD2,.,TGTGCCAGCTCACCACCGGGACTAGCGGGAGTCCACGAGCAGTACTTC,CASSPPGLAGVHEQYF
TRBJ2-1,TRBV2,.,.,TGTGCCAGCAGTGGAAGTACCCGTAACGGGTTTAATGAGCAGTTCTTC,CASSGSTRNGFNEQFF
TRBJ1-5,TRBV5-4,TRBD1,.,TGTGCCAGCAGCCGAGACAGGGCAAGTCAGCCCCAGCATTTT,CASSRDRASQPQHF
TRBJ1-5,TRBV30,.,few,TGTGCCTGGACAGGGGCAGAAGATCAGCCCCAGCATTTT,CAWTGAEDQPQHF
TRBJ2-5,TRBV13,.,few,TGTGCCAGCAGCTTGTTGGGGATGGGGGAGACCCAGTACTTC,CASSLLGMGETQYF
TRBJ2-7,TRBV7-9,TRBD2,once,TGTGCCAGCAGCTTCTCTAGCGGCTCCTACGAGCAGTACTTC,CASSFSSGSYEQYF
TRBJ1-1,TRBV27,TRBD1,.,TGTGCCAGCAGTTGGGACAGCCTCAACACTGAAGCTTTCTTT,CASSWDSLNTEAFF
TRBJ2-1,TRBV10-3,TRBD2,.,TGTGCCATCAGTGCCGGGGGTCTAGCGGGAGGCAGGAATGAGCAGTTCTTC,CAISAGGLAGGRNEQFF
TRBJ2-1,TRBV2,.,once,TGTGCCAGCAGCCAGGAAGGTGAGCAGTTCTTC,CASSQEGEQFF
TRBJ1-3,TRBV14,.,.,TGTGCCAGCAGCCAAGTGCTAGCATACTCTGGAAACACCATATATTTT,CASSQVLAYSGNTIYF
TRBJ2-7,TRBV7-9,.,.,TGTGCCAGCAGCTTTGGGACACTCTACGAGCAGTACTTC,CASSFGTLYEQYF
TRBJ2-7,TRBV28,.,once,TGTGCCAGCAGTTTGGGGGTATACGAGCAGTACTTC,CASSLGVYEQYF
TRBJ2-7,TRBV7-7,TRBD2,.,TGTGCTAGCAGCCCCGGACTAGCGGGACCCTCAGAGCAGTACTTC,CASSPGLAGPSEQYF
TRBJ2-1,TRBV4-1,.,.,TGCGCCAGCAGCCCTAGCGCCTTAGGGTGGGAGCAGTTCTTC,CASSPSALGWEQFF
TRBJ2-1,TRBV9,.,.,TGTGCCAGCAGTGCCCCCAGTAACAATGAGCAGTTCTTC,CASSAPSNNEQFF
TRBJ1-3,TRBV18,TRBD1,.,TGTGCCAGCTCACGGACAGGCCTTGGAAACACCATATATTTT,CASSRTGLGNTIYF
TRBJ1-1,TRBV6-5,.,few,TGTGCCAGCAGTTACGAGAGCCTCACTGAAGCTTTCTTT,CASSYESLTEAFF
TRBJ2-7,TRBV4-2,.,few,TGTGCCAGCAGCCAAGATCGCAACGAGCAGTACTTC,CASSQDRNEQYF
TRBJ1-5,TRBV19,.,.,TGTGCCAGTAGTATAGACAGGGCTTATAGCAATCAGCCCCAGCATTTT,CASSIDRAYSNQPQHF
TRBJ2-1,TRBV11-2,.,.,TGTGCCAGCGGCGTAGGGGGCTCCTACAATGAGCAGTTCTTC,CASGVGGSYNEQFF
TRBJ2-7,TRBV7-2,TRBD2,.,TGTGCCAGCAGGCCTGGACTAGCGGGCTACGAGCAGTACTTC,CASRPGLAGYEQYF
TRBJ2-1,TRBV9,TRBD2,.,TGTGCCAGCAGCGTACCTAGCGGGAGTATTCATGAGCAGTTCTTC,CASSVPSGSIHEQFF
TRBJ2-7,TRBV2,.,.,TGTGCCAGCAGTCTAAGCGGGTTCGACTACGAGCAGTACTTC,CASSLSGFDYEQYF
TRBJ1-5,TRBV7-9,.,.,TGTGCCAGCAGCGCGGGCAGGGTTCGGGATCAGCCCCAGCATTTT,CASSAGRVRDQPQHF